This is a list of T cell receptor beta chains from one sample in a study of PD-1 blockade in mismatch repair-deficient tumors. The assay was immunoSEQ multiplex PCR, and TCRdb's table has in-frame clones only and misses some. This table has over 9,000 clones, 75% to 90% appearing once. These receptors have no known antigen. The specimen was cells cultured in vitro, collected from a patient treated with pembrolizumab. Receptor source: an adult with mismatch repair-deficient cancer. The CDR3 runs from the conserved cysteine through the conserved F or W. A D gene is named only where the DNA matches it firmly. Size tells how often a clone was seen (once, few, many) or the class of an expanded clone, and some rows leave it out.

abundance,j_gene,d_gene,v_gene,CDR3nt,CDR3aa
.,TRBJ2-7,.,TRBV30,TGTGCCTGGAGTGTACGGCAAGAGCAGTACTTC,CAWSVRQEQYF
few,TRBJ1-5,TRBD1,TRBV7-6,TGTGCCAGCAGCGTGACAGGGGGTCAGCCCCAGCATTTT,CASSVTGGQPQHF
.,TRBJ1-1,.,TRBV7-8,TGTGCCAGCAGCTTAGTTGGGGACACTGAAGCTTTCTTT,CASSLVGDTEAFF
few,TRBJ2-7,.,TRBV28,TGTGCCAGCTCCGTGGACGAGCAGTACTTC,CASSVDEQYF
.,TRBJ2-1,.,TRBV7-2,TGTGCCAGCAGCCAGGAGGGGGGGAATGAGCAGTTCTTC,CASSQEGGNEQFF
.,TRBJ2-2,TRBD2,TRBV5-4,TGTGCCAGCAGCTTAGGGACTACGAACACCGGGGAGCTGTTTTTT,CASSLGTTNTGELFF
.,TRBJ2-3,.,TRBV19,TGTGCCAGTAGTATAGGGTGGGCAGATACGCAGTATTTT,CASSIGWADTQYF
.,TRBJ2-1,.,TRBV7-9,TGTGCCAGCAGCTCCCCCCCGAGCCCTAGTCTCTTC,CASSSPPSPSLF
once,TRBJ1-4,.,TRBV7-9,TGTGCCAGCAGCTTTATAGGGCAACCCTATGAAAAACTGTTTTTT,CASSFIGQPYEKLFF
once,TRBJ2-7,.,TRBV18,TGTGCCAGCTCACCCCGGGACTTCCGTTTAAGCTCCTACGAGCAGTACTTC,CASSPRDFRLSSYEQYF
.,TRBJ2-2,TRBD2,TRBV13,TGTGCCAGCAGCCCGGGACTAGCGGGAGCGGTCGGGGAGCTGTTTTTT,CASSPGLAGAVGELFF
.,TRBJ1-3,TRBD1,TRBV7-8,TGTGCCAGCAGCTTAGGGACAGGGGGAAACACCATATATTTT,CASSLGTGGNTIYF
.,TRBJ1-6,.,TRBV5-6,TGTGCCAGCAGCTTACAGGGATGGGGTTCACCCCTCCACTTT,CASSLQGWGSPLHF
.,TRBJ1-3,.,TRBV6-6,TGTGCCAGCAGTTATCAGGCTATCTCCTCTGGAAACACCATATATTTT,CASSYQAISSGNTIYF
few,TRBJ2-1,TRBD2,TRBV15,TGTGCCACCAGTGTGGGAGGTAGCGGGACCAATGAGCAGTTCTTC,CATSVGGSGTNEQFF
.,TRBJ2-7,.,TRBV9,TGTGCCAGCAGCACCGGCGGAAGGGACGAGCAGTACTTC,CASSTGGRDEQYF
.,TRBJ2-1,TRBD2,TRBV7-8,TGTGCCAGCAGCCCGACTAGCGTCAATGAGCAGTTCTTC,CASSPTSVNEQFF
.,TRBJ2-5,.,TRBV2,TGTGCCAGCCTCCTTGGACTGGCCCAAGAGACCCAGTACTTC,CASLLGLAQETQYF
.,TRBJ2-1,.,TRBV5-4,TGTGCCAGCAGCTTGTGGAGCGCCCCTATGGGCGGGCAGTTCTTC,CASSLWSAPMGGQFF
.,TRBJ2-2,.,TRBV2,TGTGCCAGCAGTGAGTATGGCGGTTTGAACACCGGGGAGCTGTTTTTT,CASSEYGGLNTGELFF
once,TRBJ2-7,.,TRBV9,TGTGCCAGCAGCGTAAGTTCGGCCACCTACGAGCAGTACTTC,CASSVSSATYEQYF
.,TRBJ1-2,.,TRBV7-9,TGTGCCAGCAGCTTAGGGTCAGGGAGGTTGGATGGCTACACCTTC,CASSLGSGRLDGYTF
.,TRBJ1-2,.,TRBV6-6,TGTGCCAGCAGTTGGAAGGGGGGTGATGGCTACACCTTC,CASSWKGGDGYTF